The 18 T cell receptor beta chains reported below all come from one sample, sequenced in a study of blood T cell repertoires in COVID-19. Only in-frame clones appear in the TCRdb table, and some are missing; sequencing was by immunoSEQ multiplex PCR. The table records 25,000 to 35,000 clones, roughly 85% of them present only once. Sequencing was done on a sample of peripheral blood. The source of these receptors is a human donor in a cohort sampled during active COVID-19.

The chain combines TRBV6-5 with TRBJ2-5; 7 bases fit TRBD1. Unmatched junction bases numbered 12, after V lost 4 bases and J lost 4 bases. The CDR3 totals 16 residues. The V gene's germline CDR1 is MNHEY and CDR2 SVGAGI. Here the CDR3 reads CASSSPDSGQIETQYF. CDR3 in DNA: TGTGCCAGCAGTTCCCCTGACTCGGGACAGATAGAGACCCAGTACTTC.

The chain joins TRBV6-4 to TRBJ1-5; D is uncertain. Germline CDR1 MRHNA, CDR2 SNTAGT. Deletions cut 4 bases from V and 3 bases from J, with 7 bases between. This CDR3 is built from 13 residues. The CDR3 region has the DNA TGTGCCAGCAGTGTAACAGACAATCAGCCCCAGCATTTT. It yields the protein CASSVTDNQPQHF.

The chain joins TRBV9 to TRBJ2-2; 7 bases agree with TRBD2. CDR3 length: 15 residues. In germline, CDR1 is SGDLS, CDR2 YYNGEE. V shed 3 bases, J shed 2 bases, and the junction held 4 bases outside the gene matches. The DNA for the CDR3 is TGTGCCAGCAGCGAACTAGCGCTAAACACCGGGGAGCTGTTTTTT. Its translation is CASSELALNTGELFF.

The chain carries TRBV12-3 or TRBV12-4 and TRBJ2-1; D is unclear. This CDR3 contains 12 residues. V was pared by 3 bases and J by 7 bases, with 7 bases between. The CDR3 DNA sequence: TGTGCCAGCAGTTTCGAGAGAAATGAGCAGTTCTTC. Protein: CASSFERNEQFF.

V and J are TRBV21-1 and TRBJ2-1; the listed D gene, TRBD2, was not tested against the DNA. TRBV21-1 is a documented pseudogene. The CDR3 length is 15 residues. The CDR3 protein is CASSNRTSSPNEQFF. The CDR3 DNA sequence: TGTGCCAGCAGCAATAGGACTAGCTCTCCCAATGAGCAGTTCTTC.

This clone has a single count. This sequence joins TRBV19 and TRBJ2-5; possibly TRBD1 for D (6 bases). Looked up from germline, CDR1 is LNHDA and CDR2 is SQIVND (reference sequence). The CDR3 extends over 14 amino acids. Trimming took 6 bases from V and 4 from J, leaving 15 bases between them. The CDR3 region has the DNA TGTGCCAGTAGACCCGGACAGAATCTAGAGACCCAGTACTTC. Translation gives CASRPGQNLETQYF.

This chain connects TRBV9 to TRBJ2-1; 10 nucleotides agree with TRBD1. Germline CDR1 SGDLS, CDR2 YYNGEE. This CDR3 is built from 14 residues. V shed 3 bases, J shed 9 bases, and the junction held 6 bases outside the gene matches. The CDR3 region has the DNA TGTGCCAGCAGCGCCCAGGGACAGGGGAGTGAGCAGTTCTTC. Its translation is CASSAQGQGSEQFF.

This chain links TRBV6-5 with TRBJ1-2; tentative D call: TRBD1 (5 bases). This CDR3 region has 13 residues. The V gene lost 5 bases and the J gene lost 6 bases, with 13 bases spanning the gap. Per germline, CDR1 MNHEY and CDR2 SVGAGI. In nucleotides, the CDR3 is TGTGCCAGCAGTCGTAGGGGTTCGGATGGCTACACCTTC. It yields the protein CASSRRGSDGYTF.

The chain links TRBV5-4 to TRBJ2-2; 11 bases line up with TRBD2. The CDR3 contains 16 residues. V was pared by 3 bases and J by 4 bases, with 5 bases of the junction left unmatched. CDR1 is SGHNT and CDR2 is YYREEE in the germline V gene (reference sequence). The CDR3 nucleotides are TGTGCCAGCAGCTCTCGTAGCGGGGGGGGCACCGGGGAGCTGTTTTTT. This codes for CASSSRSGGGTGELFF.

This chain uses TRBV7-6 with TRBJ2-7, with 10 bases identical to TRBD1. This CDR3 contains 14 residues. J lost 5 bases, V lost 3 bases, and 4 bases had no gene match. Germline loops: CDR1 SGHVS, CDR2 FNYEAQ. The CDR3 DNA reads TGTGCCAGCAGCTTCCGGGACAGGGGCGACGAGCAGTACTTC. Its translation: CASSFRDRGDEQYF.

This sequence joins TRBV28 and TRBJ2-7; TRBD2 aligns across 11 bases. V lost 5 bases and J lost 12; bases outside the gene matches: 6. This CDR3 spans 12 amino acids. Germline loops: CDR1 MDHEN, CDR2 SYDVKM. CDR3 region: CASSPRTSGPYF. CDR3 in DNA: TGTGCCAGCAGTCCTCGGACTAGCGGGCCGTACTTC. Variable domain in full (rest from reference TRBV28 and TRBJ2-7): DVKVTQSSRYLVKRTGEKVFLECVQDMDHENMFWYRQDPGLGLRLIYFSYDVKMKEKGDIPEGYSVSREKKERFSLILESASTNQTSMYLCASSPRTSGPYFGPGTRLTVT.

The J gene is TRBJ2-5, the V gene TRBV7-2; 13 positions match TRBD2. CDR3 length: 17 amino acids. Germline CDR1 SGHTA, CDR2 FQGNSA. V gave up 1 base and J gave up 4 bases; unmatched junction bases: 6. DNA for the CDR3: TGTGCCAGCAGCTTAGATGGACTAGCGGGAGTAGGAGAGACCCAGTACTTC. Its translation is CASSLDGLAGVGETQYF.

V is TRBV6-1 and J is TRBJ2-7; no reliable D call. Trimming removed 3 bases from V and 9 bases from J, with 9 bases in between. The CDR3 extends over 11 amino acids. Germline V gives CDR1 MNHNS, CDR2 SASEGT. CDR3 in amino acids: CASSDLSRQYF. The CDR3, as DNA: TGTGCCAGCAGTGACCTGTCGAGGCAGTACTTC.

CDR3 nucleotide sequence: TGTGCCAGTAGTATTGCCCAGGGGGCGGAGAATGAGCAGTTCTTC. Translated: CASSIAQGAENEQFF. The chain employs TRBV19 and TRBJ2-1, with TRBD1 matching 8 bases. The CDR3 is made up of 15 amino acids. With V trimmed by 3 bases and J by 7 bases, 8 bases remained unmatched. From germline, CDR1 is LNHDA and CDR2 SQIVND (reference sequence).

The J gene is TRBJ1-4, the V gene TRBV19; tentatively, D is TRBD1 (6 bases). The germline V gene encodes CDR1 LNHDA and CDR2 SQIVND (reference sequence). Trimming removed 9 bases at V and 6 bases at J, with 17 bases between. The CDR3 contains 14 residues. CDR3 residues: CASNSYQGYEKLFF. CDR3 sequence (DNA): TGTGCCAGCAACTCCTACCAGGGGTATGAAAAACTGTTTTTT.

This chain connects TRBV2 to TRBJ2-1; D gene unclear. The V gene lost 2 bases and the J gene lost 13 bases, with 21 bases spanning the gap. Per the germline V gene, CDR1 is SNHLY and CDR2 is FYNNEI. This CDR3 has 15 amino acids. The CDR3 region is CASSELGVLQEIQFF. CDR3 nucleotide sequence: TGTGCCAGCAGTGAACTGGGTGTCCTTCAGGAAATCCAGTTCTTC. Full variable domain (rest looked up from reference TRBV2 and TRBJ2-1): EPEVTQTPSHQVTQMGQEVILRCVPISNHLYFYWYRQILGQKVEFLVSFYNNEISEKSEIFDDQFSVERPDGSNFTLKIRSTKLEDSAMYFCASSELGVLQEIQFFGPGTRLTVL.

The chain is built from TRBV12-5 and TRBJ1-2; D not certain. The ends were cut back, 5 bases at V and 6 bases at J, with 19 bases in the middle. The germline V gene encodes CDR1 LGHNT and CDR2 FRNRAP. The CDR3 spans 15 residues. The CDR3 DNA reads as TGTGCTAGTGGTCCTTCTTCGACGCGGGGAGATGGCTACACCTTC. Amino acids: CASGPSSTRGDGYTF. Together with reference TRBV12-5 and TRBJ1-2, the CDR3 gives the full variable domain: DARVTQTPRHKVTEMGQEVTMRCQPILGHNTVFWYRQTMMQGLELLAYFRNRAPLDDSGMPKDRFSAEMPDATLATLKIQPSEPRDSAVYFCASGPSSTRGDGYTFGSGTRLTVV.

The rearrangement joins TRBV18 to TRBJ1-4; D is unclear. Germline V gene lookup returns CDR1 KGHSH and CDR2 LQKENI. The V end was cut by 2 bases, the J end by 7 bases, with 11 bases between. The CDR3 extends over 14 amino acids. CDR3 nucleotide sequence: TGTGCCAGCTCACCAATGGGAGCGGCTGAAAAACTGTTTTTT. Translating gives CASSPMGAAEKLFF.